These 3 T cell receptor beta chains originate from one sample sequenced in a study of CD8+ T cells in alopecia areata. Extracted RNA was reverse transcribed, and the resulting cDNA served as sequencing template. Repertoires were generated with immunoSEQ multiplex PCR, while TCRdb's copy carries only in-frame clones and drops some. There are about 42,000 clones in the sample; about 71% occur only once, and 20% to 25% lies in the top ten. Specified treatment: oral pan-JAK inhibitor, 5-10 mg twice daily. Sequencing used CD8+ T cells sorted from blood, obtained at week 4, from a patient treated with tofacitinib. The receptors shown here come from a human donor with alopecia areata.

The CDR3 region is CASSVASPGEQFF. The CDR3 coding sequence is TGTGCCAGCAGCGTAGCTAGCCCAGGGGAGCAGTTCTTC. V gene TRBV9 combines with J gene TRBJ2-1; D is possibly TRBD1 or TRBD2 (5 bases each). CDR1 and CDR2 from the germline V gene are SGDLS and YYNGEE. The V gene lost 0 bases and the J gene lost 10 bases, with 11 bases spanning the gap. The CDR3 sequence is 13 residues long.

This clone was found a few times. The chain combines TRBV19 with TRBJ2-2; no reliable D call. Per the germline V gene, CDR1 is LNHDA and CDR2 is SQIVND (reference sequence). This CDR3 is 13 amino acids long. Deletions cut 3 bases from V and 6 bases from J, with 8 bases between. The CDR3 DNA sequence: TGTGCCAGTAGTATTGCTTGGGCCGGGGAGCTGTTTTTT. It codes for CASSIAWAGELFF.

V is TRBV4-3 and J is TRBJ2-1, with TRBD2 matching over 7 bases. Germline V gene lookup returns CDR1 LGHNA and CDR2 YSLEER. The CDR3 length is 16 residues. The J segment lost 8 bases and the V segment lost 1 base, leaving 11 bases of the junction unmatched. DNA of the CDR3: TGCGCCAGCAGCCAAGTGGGAGGGAGGGAAACTGATGAGCAGTTCTTC. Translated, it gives CASSQVGGRETDEQFF.